This T cell receptor beta chain appears in the sequencing data of a study of T cells in tumors after PD-1 blockade. Study summary: Daily vismodegib 150 mg continued in a subset of anti-PD-1-treated patients.

The method was immunoSEQ multiplex PCR; TCRdb's version includes in-frame clones alone and lacks a portion of them. The sample has about 33,000 clones, about three quarters seen once; the top ten hold over 30%. Notes on this clone: Its antigen is undetermined.

V dropped 9 bases and J dropped 0 bases, with 17 bases sitting between them. Germline CDR1 is LNHDA and CDR2 is SQIVND (reference sequence). This CDR3 spans 15 amino acids. Study-level results: Blood contained about 40% of the tumor's TCR clonotypes.

Input was roughly 550 ng to 6,500 ng of genomic DNA from tumor or blood. The V gene is TRBV19, the J gene TRBJ1-1; D remains unclear. Sequenced material: PBMCs, taken before anti-PD-1 treatment. The receptor was derived from a human donor with basal cell carcinoma. The CDR3, as DNA: TGTGCCAGCACCGCAGGCGGCAACATGAACACTGAAGCTTTCTTT. The encoded protein is CASTAGGNMNTEAFF.